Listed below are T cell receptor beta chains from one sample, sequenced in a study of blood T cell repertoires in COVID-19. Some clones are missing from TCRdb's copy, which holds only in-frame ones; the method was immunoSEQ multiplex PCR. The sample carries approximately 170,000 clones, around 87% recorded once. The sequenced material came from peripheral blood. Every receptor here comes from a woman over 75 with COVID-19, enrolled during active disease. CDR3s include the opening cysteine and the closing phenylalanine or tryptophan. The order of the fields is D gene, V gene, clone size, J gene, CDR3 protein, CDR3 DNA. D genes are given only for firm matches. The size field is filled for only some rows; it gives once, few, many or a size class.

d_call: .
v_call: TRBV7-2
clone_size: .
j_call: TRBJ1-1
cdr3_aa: CASSLTQYTEAFF
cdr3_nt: TGTGCCAGCAGCTTAACGCAGTACACTGAAGCTTTCTTT

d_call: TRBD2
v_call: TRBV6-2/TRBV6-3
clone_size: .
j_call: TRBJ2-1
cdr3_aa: CASSSGTSLYNEQFF
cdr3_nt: TGTGCCAGCAGTTCCGGGACTAGCCTATACAATGAGCAGTTCTTC

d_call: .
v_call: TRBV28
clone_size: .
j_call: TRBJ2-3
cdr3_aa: CASSLFARDTQYF
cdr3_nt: TGTGCCAGCAGTTTATTCGCCAGGGATACGCAGTATTTT

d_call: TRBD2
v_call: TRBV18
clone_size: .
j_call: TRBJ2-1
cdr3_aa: CASSAGASGSYNEQFF
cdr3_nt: TGTGCCAGCTCAGCTGGGGCTAGCGGCTCCTACAATGAGCAGTTCTTC

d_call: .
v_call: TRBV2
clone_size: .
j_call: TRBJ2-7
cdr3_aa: CASTRTYEQYF
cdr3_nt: TGTGCCAGCACAAGAACTTACGAGCAGTACTTC

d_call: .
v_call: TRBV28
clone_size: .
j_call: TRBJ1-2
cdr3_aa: CASSWGQGLDGYTF
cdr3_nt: TGTGCCAGCAGTTGGGGGCAGGGGTTGGATGGCTACACCTTC

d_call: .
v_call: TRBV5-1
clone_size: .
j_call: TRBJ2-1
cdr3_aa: CASGGDPGTDYNEQFF
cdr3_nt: TGCGCCAGCGGAGGAGACCCCGGGACTGACTACAATGAGCAGTTCTTC

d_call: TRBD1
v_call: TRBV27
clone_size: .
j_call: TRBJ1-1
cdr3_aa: CASSFRPGGGNTEAFF
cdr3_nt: TGTGCCAGCAGTTTCCGCCCAGGGGGAGGCAACACTGAAGCTTTCTTT

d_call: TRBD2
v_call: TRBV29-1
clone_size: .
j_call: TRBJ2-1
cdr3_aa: CSVAIAGGYNEQFF
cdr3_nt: TGCAGCGTTGCGATAGCGGGCGGGTACAATGAGCAGTTCTTC

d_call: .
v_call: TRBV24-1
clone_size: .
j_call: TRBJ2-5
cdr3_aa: CATSDPGGKGLLETQYF
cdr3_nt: TGTGCCACCAGTGATCCAGGCGGAAAGGGACTTCTGGAGACCCAGTACTTC

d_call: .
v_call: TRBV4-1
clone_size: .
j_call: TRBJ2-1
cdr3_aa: CASSQDSRGNNEQFF
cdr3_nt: TGCGCCAGCAGCCAAGATAGTAGGGGAAACAATGAGCAGTTCTTC

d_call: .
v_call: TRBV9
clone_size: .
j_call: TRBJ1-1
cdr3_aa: CASSVGATGGTEAFF
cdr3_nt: TGTGCCAGCAGCGTAGGGGCAACCGGGGGGACTGAAGCTTTCTTT

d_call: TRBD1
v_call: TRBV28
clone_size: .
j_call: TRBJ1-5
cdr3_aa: CASRLQGQGRHSNQPQHF
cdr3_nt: TGTGCCAGCAGGCTGCAAGGACAGGGACGGCATAGCAATCAGCCCCAGCATTTT

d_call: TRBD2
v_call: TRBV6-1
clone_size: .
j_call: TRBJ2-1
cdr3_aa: CASSGRIAGGINEQFF
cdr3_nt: TGTGCCAGCAGTGGTCGAATAGCGGGAGGTATTAATGAGCAGTTCTTC

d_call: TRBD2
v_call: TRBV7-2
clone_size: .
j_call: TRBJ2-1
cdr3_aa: CASSFYPAGPNEQFF
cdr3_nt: TGTGCCAGCAGTTTCTACCCAGCGGGGCCCAATGAGCAGTTCTTC

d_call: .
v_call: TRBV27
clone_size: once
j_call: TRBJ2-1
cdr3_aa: CAVGGLASNEQFF
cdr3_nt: TGTGCCGTGGGGGGGCTAGCAAGCAATGAGCAGTTCTTC

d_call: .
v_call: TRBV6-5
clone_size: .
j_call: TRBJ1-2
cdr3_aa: CASSYKRTEDNYGYTF
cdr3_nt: TGTGCCAGCAGTTACAAAAGGACAGAAGATAACTATGGCTACACCTTC

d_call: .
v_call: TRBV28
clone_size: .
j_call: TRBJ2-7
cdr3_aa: CASSLAGSSYEQYF
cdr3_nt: TGTGCCAGCAGTTTAGCGGGTTCCTCCTACGAGCAGTACTTC

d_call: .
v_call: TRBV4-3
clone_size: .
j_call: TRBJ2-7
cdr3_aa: CASSQGQAYEQYF
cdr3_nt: TGCGCCAGCAGCCAAGGACAGGCCTACGAGCAGTACTTC

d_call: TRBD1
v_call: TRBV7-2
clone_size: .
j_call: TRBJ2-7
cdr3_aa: CASSSRQGTYEQYF
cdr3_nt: TGTGCCAGCAGCTCGAGACAGGGTACCTACGAGCAGTACTTC

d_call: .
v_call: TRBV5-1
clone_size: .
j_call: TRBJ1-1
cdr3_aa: CASSLADSVNTEAFF
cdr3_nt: TGCGCCAGCAGCTTGGCCGACAGCGTTAACACTGAAGCTTTCTTT

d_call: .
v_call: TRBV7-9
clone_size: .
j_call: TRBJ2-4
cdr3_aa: CASSLSPAGDIQYF
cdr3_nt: TGTGCCAGCAGCTTAAGTCCGGCAGGGGACATTCAGTACTTC

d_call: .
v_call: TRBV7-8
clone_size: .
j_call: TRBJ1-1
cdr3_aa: CASSLIQGIEAFF
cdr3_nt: TGTGCCAGCAGCTTAATCCAGGGTATTGAAGCTTTCTTT

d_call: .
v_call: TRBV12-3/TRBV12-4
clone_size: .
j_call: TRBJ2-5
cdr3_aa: CASSLGVGETQYF
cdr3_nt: TGTGCCAGCAGTTTGGGAGTCGGGGAGACCCAGTACTTC

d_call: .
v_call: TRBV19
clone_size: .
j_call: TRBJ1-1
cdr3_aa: CASSGAEAFF
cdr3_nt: TGTGCCAGTAGTGGGGCCGAAGCTTTCTTT

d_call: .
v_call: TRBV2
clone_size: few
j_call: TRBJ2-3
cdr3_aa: CASSEWFQTDTQYF
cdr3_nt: TGTGCCAGCAGTGAATGGTTTCAGACAGATACGCAGTATTTT

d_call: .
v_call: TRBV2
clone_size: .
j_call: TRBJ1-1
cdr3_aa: CASSVTRVLEAFF
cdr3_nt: TGTGCCAGCAGTGTGACTAGGGTGCTAGAAGCTTTCTTT

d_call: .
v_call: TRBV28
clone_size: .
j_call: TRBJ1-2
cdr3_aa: CASSGAGHRGGYTF
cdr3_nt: TGTGCCAGCAGCGGCGCGGGGCATCGGGGTGGCTACACCTTC

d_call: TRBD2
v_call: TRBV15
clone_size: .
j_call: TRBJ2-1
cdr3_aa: CATSPRGRDYNEQFF
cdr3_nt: TGTGCCACCAGCCCCCGCGGGAGGGACTACAATGAGCAGTTCTTC

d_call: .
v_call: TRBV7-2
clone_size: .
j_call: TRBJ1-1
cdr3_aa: CASSFYYGSNTEAFF
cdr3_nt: TGTGCCAGCAGCTTTTACTACGGTTCGAACACTGAAGCTTTCTTT

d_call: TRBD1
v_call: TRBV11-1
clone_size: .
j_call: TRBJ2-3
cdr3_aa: CAVSQTGHTDTQYF
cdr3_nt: TGTGCCGTATCCCAGACAGGGCACACAGATACGCAGTATTTT

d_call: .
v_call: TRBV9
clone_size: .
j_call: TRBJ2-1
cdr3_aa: CASSVDPVSGEQFF
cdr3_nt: TGTGCCAGCAGCGTAGACCCCGTGTCGGGAGAGCAGTTCTTC

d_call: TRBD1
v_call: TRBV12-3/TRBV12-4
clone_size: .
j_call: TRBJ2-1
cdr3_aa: CASSRDRINEQFF
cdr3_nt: TGTGCCAGCAGCCGGGACAGGATTAATGAGCAGTTCTTC

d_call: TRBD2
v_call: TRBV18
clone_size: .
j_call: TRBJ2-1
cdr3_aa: CASSPQPPKGAGGYNEQFF
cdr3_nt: TGTGCCAGCTCACCACAGCCCCCCAAAGGGGCGGGGGGCTACAATGAGCAGTTCTTC

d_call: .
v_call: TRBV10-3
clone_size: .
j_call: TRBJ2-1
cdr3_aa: CAISDKRGIDEQFF
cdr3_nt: TGTGCCATCAGCGATAAAAGGGGGATCGATGAGCAGTTCTTC

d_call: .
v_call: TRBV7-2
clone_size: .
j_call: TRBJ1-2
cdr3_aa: CASSLARGRGSGYTF
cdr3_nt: TGTGCCAGCAGCTTAGCCAGAGGACGGGGTAGTGGCTACACCTTC

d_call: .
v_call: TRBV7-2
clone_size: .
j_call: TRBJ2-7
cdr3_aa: CASSSLARVYEQYF
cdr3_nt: TGTGCCAGCAGCTCCCTGGCGCGGGTCTACGAGCAGTACTTC

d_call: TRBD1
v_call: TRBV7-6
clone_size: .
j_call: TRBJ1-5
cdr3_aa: CASSLQGALGQPQHF
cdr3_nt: TGTGCCAGCAGCTTACAGGGGGCGCTTGGGCAGCCCCAGCATTTT

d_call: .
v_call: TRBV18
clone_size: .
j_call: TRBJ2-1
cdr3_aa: CASSLQNNEQFF
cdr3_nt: TGTGCCAGCTCACTACAGAACAATGAGCAGTTCTTC

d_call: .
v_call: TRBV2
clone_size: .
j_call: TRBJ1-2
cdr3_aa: CASLATGYGYTF
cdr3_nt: TGTGCCAGCCTCGCGACAGGCTATGGCTACACCTTC

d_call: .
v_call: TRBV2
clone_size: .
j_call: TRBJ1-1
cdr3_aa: CASSERGTEAFF
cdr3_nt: TGTGCCAGCAGTGAACGAGGGACTGAAGCTTTCTTT

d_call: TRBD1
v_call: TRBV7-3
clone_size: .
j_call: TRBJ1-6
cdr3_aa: CASSQRQGGSPLHF
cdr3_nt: TGTGCCAGCAGCCAAAGACAGGGTGGTTCACCCCTCCACTTT

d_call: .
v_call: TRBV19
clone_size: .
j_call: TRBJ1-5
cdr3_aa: CASSTSSSGTSQHF
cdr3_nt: TGTGCCAGTAGTACATCTTCATCCGGGACAAGCCAGCATTTT

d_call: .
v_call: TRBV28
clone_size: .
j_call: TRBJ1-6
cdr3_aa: CASRGTYNSPLHF
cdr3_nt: TGTGCCAGCAGGGGGACTTATAATTCACCCCTCCACTTT

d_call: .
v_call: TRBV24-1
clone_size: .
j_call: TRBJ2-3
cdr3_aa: CATSSLRQDRTDTQYF
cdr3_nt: TGTGCCACCAGCTCCCTCCGACAGGATAGGACAGATACGCAGTATTTT

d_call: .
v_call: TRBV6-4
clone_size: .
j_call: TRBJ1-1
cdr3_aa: CASSEGRGAEAFF
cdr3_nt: TGTGCCAGCAGCGAAGGCAGGGGCGCTGAAGCTTTCTTT

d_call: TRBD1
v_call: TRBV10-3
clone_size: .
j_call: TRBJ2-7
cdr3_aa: CAISETGVKYEQYF
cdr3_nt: TGTGCCATCAGCGAAACAGGGGTAAAGTACGAGCAGTACTTC

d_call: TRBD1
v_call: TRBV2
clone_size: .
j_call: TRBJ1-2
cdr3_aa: CASSVNRQGYGYTF
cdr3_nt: TGTGCCAGCAGTGTGAACCGACAGGGTTATGGCTACACCTTC

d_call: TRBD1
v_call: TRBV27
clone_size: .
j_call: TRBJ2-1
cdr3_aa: CASSMGTGGFTEQFF
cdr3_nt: TGTGCCAGCAGTATGGGGACAGGGGGATTCACTGAGCAGTTCTTC

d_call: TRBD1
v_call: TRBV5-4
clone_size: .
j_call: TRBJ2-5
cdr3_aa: CASSRTGGGSGETQYF
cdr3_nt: TGTGCCAGCAGCCGGACAGGGGGCGGCTCGGGGGAGACCCAGTACTTC

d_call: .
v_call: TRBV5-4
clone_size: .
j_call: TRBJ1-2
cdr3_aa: CASSFGGRDGYTF
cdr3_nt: TGTGCCAGCAGCTTCGGAGGGAGGGATGGCTACACCTTC

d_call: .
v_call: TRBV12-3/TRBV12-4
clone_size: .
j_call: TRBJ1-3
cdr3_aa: CASSFLSGNTIYF
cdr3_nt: TGTGCCAGCAGTTTTCTGTCTGGAAACACCATATATTTT

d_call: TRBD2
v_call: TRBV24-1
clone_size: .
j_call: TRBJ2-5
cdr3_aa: CATSDSTGTSGRARETQYF
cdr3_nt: TGTGCCACCAGTGATTCGACCGGGACTAGCGGGAGGGCGAGAGAGACCCAGTACTTC

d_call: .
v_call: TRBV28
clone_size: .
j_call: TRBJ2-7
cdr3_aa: CASTLGGRYEQYF
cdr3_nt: TGTGCCAGCACCTTAGGAGGGAGATACGAGCAGTACTTC

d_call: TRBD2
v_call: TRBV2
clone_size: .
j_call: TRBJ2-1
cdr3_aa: CASSSTSGREQFF
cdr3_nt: TGTGCCAGCAGTTCGACTAGCGGGAGGGAGCAGTTCTTC